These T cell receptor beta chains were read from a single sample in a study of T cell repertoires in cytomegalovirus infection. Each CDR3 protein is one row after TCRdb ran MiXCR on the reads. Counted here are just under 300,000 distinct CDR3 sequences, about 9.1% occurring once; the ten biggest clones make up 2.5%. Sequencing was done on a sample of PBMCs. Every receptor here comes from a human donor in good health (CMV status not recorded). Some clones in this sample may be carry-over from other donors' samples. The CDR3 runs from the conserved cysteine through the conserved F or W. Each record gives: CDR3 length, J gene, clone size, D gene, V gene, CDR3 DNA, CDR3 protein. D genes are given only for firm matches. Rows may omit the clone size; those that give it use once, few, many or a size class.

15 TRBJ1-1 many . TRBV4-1 TGCGCCAGCAGCTATGGACTTCCGGAGGGGGCTGAAGCTTTCTTT CASSYGLPEGAEAFF
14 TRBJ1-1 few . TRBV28 TGTGCCAGCAGTTTAGTAGGGGACGGGACTGAAGCTTTCTTT CASSLVGDGTEAFF
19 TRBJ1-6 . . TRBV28 TGTGCCAGCAGCTCCGATGTACTACGTCGAGGGTCCTATAATTCACCCCTCCACTTT CASSSDVLRRGSYNSPLHF
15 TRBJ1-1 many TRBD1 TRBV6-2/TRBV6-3 TGTGCCAGCAGTTACTGGGGACAGGGAAGGACTGAAGCTTTCTTT CASSYWGQGRTEAFF
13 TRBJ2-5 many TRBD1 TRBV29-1 TGCAGCGTTGAAGGACAGGGGATAGAGACCCAGTACTTC CSVEGQGIETQYF
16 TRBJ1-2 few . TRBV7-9 TGTGCCAGCAGCTTACCGGGGACGGGAGCTAACTATGGCTACACCTTC CASSLPGTGANYGYTF
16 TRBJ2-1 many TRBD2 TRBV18 TGTGCCAGCTCACCCTCCGGGACTAGCAGATACAATGAGCAGTTCTTC CASSPSGTSRYNEQFF
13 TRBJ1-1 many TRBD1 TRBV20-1 TGCAGTGCGACCGGGACAGGGGGCGGAGAGGCTTTCTTT CSATGTGGGEAFF
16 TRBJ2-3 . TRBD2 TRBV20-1 TGCAGTGCTAGGAGCGGGGGGGCCGCAAGGGCAGATACGCAGTATTTT CSARSGGAARADTQYF
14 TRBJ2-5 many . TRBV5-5 TGTGCCAGCAGCTTGAGGTCAGGGTGGGAGACCCAGTACTTC CASSLRSGWETQYF
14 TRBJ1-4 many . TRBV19 TGTGCCAGTAGTATTCGGGGAACTAATGAAAAACTGTTTTTT CASSIRGTNEKLFF
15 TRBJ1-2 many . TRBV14 TGTGCCAGCAGCCAAGATCCTCGAGCTAACTATGGCTACACCTTC CASSQDPRANYGYTF